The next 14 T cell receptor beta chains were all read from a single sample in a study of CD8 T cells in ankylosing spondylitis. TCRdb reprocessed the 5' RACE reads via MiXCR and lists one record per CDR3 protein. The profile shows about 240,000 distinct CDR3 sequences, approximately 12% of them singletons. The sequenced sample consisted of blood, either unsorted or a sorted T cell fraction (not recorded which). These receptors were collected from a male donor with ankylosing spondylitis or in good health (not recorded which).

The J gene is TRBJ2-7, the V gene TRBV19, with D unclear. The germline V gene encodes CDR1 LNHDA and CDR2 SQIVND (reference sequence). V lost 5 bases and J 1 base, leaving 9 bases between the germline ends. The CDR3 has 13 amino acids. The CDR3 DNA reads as TGTGCCAGTAGTTTCCAGATTTCCTACGAGCAGTACTTC. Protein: CASSFQISYEQYF.

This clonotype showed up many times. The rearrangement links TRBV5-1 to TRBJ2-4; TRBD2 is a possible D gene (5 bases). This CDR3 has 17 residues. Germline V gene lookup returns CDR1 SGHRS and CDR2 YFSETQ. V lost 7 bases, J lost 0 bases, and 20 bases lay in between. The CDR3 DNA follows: TGCGCCAGCGTCTTCGGGGTCCATCTTTTAGCCAAAAACATTCAGTACTTC. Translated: CASVFGVHLLAKNIQYF.

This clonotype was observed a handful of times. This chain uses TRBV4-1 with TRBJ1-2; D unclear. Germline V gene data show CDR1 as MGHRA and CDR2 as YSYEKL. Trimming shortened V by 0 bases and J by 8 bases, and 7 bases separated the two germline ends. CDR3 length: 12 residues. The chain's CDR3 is CASSQDWEGYTF. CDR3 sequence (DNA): TGCGCCAGCAGCCAAGACTGGGAGGGCTACACCTTC.

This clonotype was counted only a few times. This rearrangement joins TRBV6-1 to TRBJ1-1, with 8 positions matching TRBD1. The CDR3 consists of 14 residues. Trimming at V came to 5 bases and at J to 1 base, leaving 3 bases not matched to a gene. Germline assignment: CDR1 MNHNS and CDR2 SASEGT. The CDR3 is CASSPGQENTEAFF. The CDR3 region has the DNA TGTGCCAGCAGTCCGGGACAGGAGAACACTGAAGCTTTCTTT.

The CDR3 is CASSEPLVGAPREQYF. CDR3 nucleotide sequence: TGTGCCAGCAGTGAACCTTTGGTAGGGGCTCCGCGGGAGCAGTACTTC. This chain uses TRBV6-1 with TRBJ2-7; a weak D match, TRBD1 (5 bases). The CDR3 totals 16 residues. V lost 2 bases and J lost 7, with 21 bases in between. Germline CDR1 reads MNHNS; CDR2 reads SASEGT.

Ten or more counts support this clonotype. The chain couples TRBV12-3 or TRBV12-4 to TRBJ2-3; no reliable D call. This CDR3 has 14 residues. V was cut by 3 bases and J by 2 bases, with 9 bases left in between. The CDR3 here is CASSFNPNTDTQYF. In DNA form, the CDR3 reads TGTGCCAGCAGTTTTAACCCAAACACAGATACGCAGTATTTT.

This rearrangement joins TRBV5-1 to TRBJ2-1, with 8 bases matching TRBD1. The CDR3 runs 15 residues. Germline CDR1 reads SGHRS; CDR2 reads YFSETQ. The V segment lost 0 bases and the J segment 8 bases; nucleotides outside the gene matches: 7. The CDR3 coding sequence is TGCGCCAGCAGCTTGGAGGGACAGGACTTCGATGAGCAGTTCTTC. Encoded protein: CASSLEGQDFDEQFF. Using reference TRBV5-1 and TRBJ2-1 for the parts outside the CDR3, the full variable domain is KAGVTQTPRYLIKTRGQQVTLSCSPISGHRSVSWYQQTPGQGLQFLFEYFSETQRNKGNFPGRFSGRQFSNSRSEMNVSTLELGDSALYLCASSLEGQDFDEQFFGPGTRLTVL.

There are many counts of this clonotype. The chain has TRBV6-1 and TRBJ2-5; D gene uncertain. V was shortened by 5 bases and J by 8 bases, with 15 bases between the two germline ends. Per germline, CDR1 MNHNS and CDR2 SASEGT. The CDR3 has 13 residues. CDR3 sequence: CASSPGPQGTQYF. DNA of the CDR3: TGTGCCAGCAGTCCCGGGCCCCAAGGAACCCAGTACTTC.

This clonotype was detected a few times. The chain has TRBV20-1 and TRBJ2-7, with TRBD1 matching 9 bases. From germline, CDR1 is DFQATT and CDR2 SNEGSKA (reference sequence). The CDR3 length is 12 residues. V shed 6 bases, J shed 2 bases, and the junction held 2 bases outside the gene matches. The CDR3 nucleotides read TGCAGTGCGCGGACAGGGGCCTACGAGCAGTACTTC. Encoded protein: CSARTGAYEQYF.

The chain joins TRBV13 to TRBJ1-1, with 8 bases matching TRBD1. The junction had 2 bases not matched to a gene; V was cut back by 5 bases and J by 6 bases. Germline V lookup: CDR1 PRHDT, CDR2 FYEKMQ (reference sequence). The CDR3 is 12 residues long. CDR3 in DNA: TGTGCCAGCAGCCAACAGGGGGCTGAAGCTTTCTTT. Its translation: CASSQQGAEAFF.

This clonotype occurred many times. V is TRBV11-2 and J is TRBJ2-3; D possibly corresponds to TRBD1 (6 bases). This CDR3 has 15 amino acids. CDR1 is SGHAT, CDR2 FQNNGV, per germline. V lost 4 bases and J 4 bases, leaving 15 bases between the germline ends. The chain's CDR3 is CASSSPGVTADTQYF. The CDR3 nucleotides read TGTGCCAGCAGCTCCCCAGGGGTTACCGCAGATACGCAGTATTTT.

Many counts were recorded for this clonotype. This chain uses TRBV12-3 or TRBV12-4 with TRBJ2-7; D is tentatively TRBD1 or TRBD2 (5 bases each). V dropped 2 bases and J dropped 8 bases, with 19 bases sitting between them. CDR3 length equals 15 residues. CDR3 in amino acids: CASSLPGPHLKKQYF. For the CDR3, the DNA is TGTGCCAGCAGTTTACCGGGACCGCACCTTAAGAAGCAGTACTTC.

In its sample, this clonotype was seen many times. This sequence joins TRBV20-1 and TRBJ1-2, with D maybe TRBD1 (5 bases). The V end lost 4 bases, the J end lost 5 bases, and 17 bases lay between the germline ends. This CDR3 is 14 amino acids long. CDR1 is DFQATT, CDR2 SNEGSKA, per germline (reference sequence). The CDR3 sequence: CSATQTTGLYGYTF. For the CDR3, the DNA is TGCAGTGCTACCCAGACAACAGGATTATATGGCTACACCTTC.

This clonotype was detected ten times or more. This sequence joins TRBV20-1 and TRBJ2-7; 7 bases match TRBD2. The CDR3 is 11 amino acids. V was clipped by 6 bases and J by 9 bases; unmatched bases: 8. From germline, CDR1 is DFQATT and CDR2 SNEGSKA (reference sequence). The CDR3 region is CSAGQLAGQYF. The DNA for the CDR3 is TGCAGTGCGGGCCAATTAGCGGGGCAGTACTTC.